A single sample gave rise to the 27 T cell receptor beta chains below, sequenced in a study of blood T cell repertoires in COVID-19. Data came from immunoSEQ multiplex PCR; TCRdb stores just in-frame clones and leaves some out. The sample lists 250,000 to 350,000 clones; 70% to 90% were seen once. Sequenced input: peripheral blood. These receptors were collected from a human donor with COVID-19, enrolled during active disease. The donor label of this sample is uncertain.

Only a few counts were recorded for this clone. The rearrangement links TRBV3-1 (or the pseudogene TRBV3-2) to TRBJ1-1; D might be TRBD1 (5 bases). Germline assignment: CDR1 LGHDT and CDR2 YNNKEL (reference sequence). CDR3 length equals 15 residues. The V gene lost 4 bases and the J gene lost 1 base, with 13 bases spanning the gap. In nucleotides, the CDR3 is TGTGCCAGCAGCCCAACGGCACAGGCGAACACTGAAGCTTTCTTT. Amino acids: CASSPTAQANTEAFF.

CDR3 in amino acids: CASSLTPTGGKGSPLHF. The CDR3, as DNA: TGTGCCAGCAGCCTTACCCCGACGGGGGGGAAAGGATCACCCCTCCACTTT. The chain joins TRBV9 to TRBJ1-6, with D possibly matching TRBD1 (5 bases). CDR1 is SGDLS and CDR2 is YYNGEE in the germline V gene. CDR3 length: 17 residues. The V gene lost 4 bases and the J gene lost 10 bases, with 24 bases spanning the gap.

The chain joins TRBV27 to TRBJ2-7; D gene uncertain. V lost 5 bases, J lost 2 bases, and 10 bases lay in between. This CDR3 is 13 amino acids long. Germline loops: CDR1 MNHEY, CDR2 SMNVEV (reference sequence). The CDR3 here is CASSLRDPYEQYF. The CDR3 region has the DNA TGTGCCAGCAGTCTTAGAGATCCCTACGAGCAGTACTTC.

V gene TRBV5-1 combines with J gene TRBJ1-5; D might be TRBD1 (6 bases). CDR3 size: 15 residues. Trimming removed 4 bases from V and 7 bases from J, with 18 bases in between. Germline CDR1 and CDR2: SGHRS and YFSETQ. The CDR3 here is CASSIWGGAGQPQHF. CDR3 bases: TGCGCCAGCAGCATCTGGGGGGGCGCGGGGCAGCCCCAGCATTTT.

Only a few counts were recorded for this clone. The chain links TRBV19 to TRBJ2-3; 10 nucleotides match TRBD1. V was pared by 3 bases and J by 1 base, with 1 base of the junction left unmatched. The V gene's germline CDR1 is LNHDA and CDR2 SQIVND (reference sequence). The CDR3 is 15 residues long. CDR3 coding DNA: TGTGCCAGTAGTATTGGGACAGGGGGCACAGATACGCAGTATTTT. It encodes CASSIGTGGTDTQYF.

The chain links TRBV9 to TRBJ2-1, with TRBD2 matching 8 bases. The germline CDR1 and CDR2 sequences are SGDLS and YYNGEE. V was clipped by 0 bases and J by 7 bases; unmatched bases: 3. The CDR3 has 14 amino acids. DNA for the CDR3: TGTGCCAGCAGCGTAGGGCCGGGGGGGAATGAGCAGTTCTTC. Its protein product is CASSVGPGGNEQFF.

The chain combines TRBV19 with TRBJ1-5; 10 bases match TRBD1. This CDR3 is built from 15 residues. Germline lookup yields CDR1 LNHDA and CDR2 SQIVND (reference sequence). The V and J ends lost 6 bases and 11 bases, in that order; junction bases with no gene match: 13. As DNA, the CDR3 is TGTGCCAGTAGCACGCGGGACAGGGGTACGGTGGCCCAGCATTTT. This codes for CASSTRDRGTVAQHF.

The chain employs TRBV28 and TRBJ1-2; 9 bases match TRBD1. V was pared by 6 bases and J by 1 base, with 15 bases of the junction left unmatched. CDR3 length: 18 residues. Germline V gives CDR1 MDHEN, CDR2 SYDVKM. The chain's CDR3 is CASSPLEDRGHLNYGYTF. The CDR3 DNA follows: TGTGCCAGCAGCCCTCTTGAGGACAGGGGACACCTTAACTATGGCTACACCTTC.

The chain carries TRBV30 and TRBJ2-7; weak D call: TRBD1 (5 bases). CDR3 size: 16 residues. Trimming shortened V by 3 bases and J by 0 bases, and 18 bases separated the two germline ends. Germline V gene lookup returns CDR1 GTSNPN and CDR2 SVGIG (reference sequence). The CDR3 loop is CAWSLIRASSSYEQYF. The CDR3 DNA sequence: TGTGCCTGGAGCCTAATCAGGGCTTCGAGCTCCTACGAGCAGTACTTC.

The chain uses TRBV21-1 and TRBJ2-2; TRBD2, the D gene given by the table, was not confirmed from the DNA. TRBV21-1 is deemed a pseudogene. The CDR3 is made up of 17 amino acids. Here the CDR3 reads CASSKKGGGRDTGELFF. In DNA, the CDR3 is TGTGCCAGCAGCAAAAAAGGGGGCGGGAGGGACACCGGGGAGCTGTTTTTT.

A few counts support this clone. The CDR3 DNA reads as TGTGCCAGCAGTGAACTACTAGCGGGATGGCAGTACGAGCAGTACTTC. Its protein product is CASSELLAGWQYEQYF. J is TRBJ2-7 and V is TRBV25-1; 10 bases are shared with TRBD2. The CDR3 has 16 amino acids. J lost 4 bases, V lost 2 bases, and 8 bases had no gene match. The germline gives CDR1 MGHDK, CDR2 SYGVNS.

The V gene is TRBV30, the J gene TRBJ1-6; tentatively, D is TRBD1 (6 bases). The V and J ends lost 7 bases and 5 bases respectively, with 9 bases between them. The CDR3 consists of 12 residues. CDR1 is GTSNPN, CDR2 SVGIG, per germline (reference sequence). The CDR3 is CASRDNNSPLHF. CDR3 coding DNA: TGTGCCTCCCGGGACAATAATTCACCCCTCCACTTT.

This sequence joins TRBV4-3 and TRBJ1-2; 7 bases match TRBD1. Germline trimming cut 0 bases from V and 4 bases from J; bases unmatched to any gene: 8. The CDR3 loop spans 16 amino acids. The germline gives CDR1 LGHNA, CDR2 YSLEER. CDR3 sequence (DNA): TGCGCCAGCAGCCAAGATCGGGCAGGGGGGCCCTATGGCTACACCTTC. Translated: CASSQDRAGGPYGYTF.

The rearrangement uses TRBV7-9 and TRBJ1-1, with a possible D match to TRBD1 (5 bases). Germline lookup yields CDR1 SEHNR and CDR2 FQNEAQ (reference sequence). The CDR3 contains 14 residues. Trimming removed 2 bases at V and 8 bases at J, with 15 bases between. CDR3 sequence: CASSLPGRGLEAFF. CDR3 bases: TGTGCCAGCAGCTTACCGGGACGGGGGTTAGAAGCTTTCTTT. The full variable domain, with the rest looked up from reference TRBV7-9 and TRBJ1-1, is DTGVSQNPRHKITKRGQNVTFRCDPISEHNRLYWYRQTLGQGPEFLTYFQNEAQLEKSRLLSDRFSAERPKGSFSTLEIQRTEQGDSAMYLCASSLPGRGLEAFFGQGTRLTVV.

The chain recombines TRBV30 with TRBJ1-1; D is unclear. There are 14 residues in the CDR3. The V and J ends lost 2 bases and 1 base respectively, with 11 bases between them. Germline CDR1 reads GTSNPN; CDR2 reads SVGIG (reference sequence). The CDR3 protein is CAWSRTATNTEAFF. In DNA, the CDR3 is TGTGCCTGGAGTAGGACTGCTACGAACACTGAAGCTTTCTTT.

The V call is TRBV18, the J call TRBJ2-1, with TRBD2 matching over 9 bases. Germline V gene sequence: CDR1 KGHSH, CDR2 LQKENI. The ends lost 2 bases at V and 4 bases at J; junction bases unmatched: 3. This CDR3 has 15 residues. This CDR3 is CASSPVLAGYNEQFF. The CDR3, as DNA: TGTGCCAGCTCACCAGTGCTAGCGGGATACAATGAGCAGTTCTTC.

V usage is TRBV6-5 and J usage is TRBJ1-3, with 7 bases identical to TRBD1. CDR3 size: 14 residues. Germline V gene sequence: CDR1 MNHEY, CDR2 SVGAGI. Unmatched junction bases numbered 3, after V lost 4 bases and J lost 3 bases. In DNA, the CDR3 is TGTGCCAGCAGTTCGCCAGGGGGTGGAAACACCATATATTTT. Encoded protein: CASSSPGGGNTIYF.

The rearrangement uses TRBV21-1 and TRBJ2-2; the listed D gene, TRBD2, was not tested against the DNA. TRBV21-1 is annotated as a pseudogene. This CDR3 has 17 residues. Written as DNA, the CDR3 is TGTGCCAGCAGCAAACTAGCGGGACCAGTGGGCACCGGGGAGCTGTTTTTT. Translating gives CASSKLAGPVGTGELFF.

This chain joins TRBV28 and TRBJ1-5; 8 bases are a match to TRBD1. This CDR3 has 13 residues. Germline V gives CDR1 MDHEN, CDR2 SYDVKM. J gave up 3 bases and V 7 bases, and 2 bases lay outside the gene matches. In nucleotides, the CDR3 is TGTGCCAGCACACAGGGGGACAATCAGCCCCAGCATTTT. It translates to CASTQGDNQPQHF.

This sequence joins TRBV28 and TRBJ2-1, with D uncertain. The length of the CDR3 is 11 residues. V lost 3 bases to trimming and J lost 9 bases, with 6 bases between them. Per the germline V gene, CDR1 is MDHEN and CDR2 is SYDVKM. CDR3 in amino acids: CASSFSSEQFF. CDR3 nucleotide sequence: TGTGCCAGCAGTTTTAGTAGTGAGCAGTTCTTC.

This clone turned up a few times. The chain links TRBV9 to TRBJ1-2; no clear D gene. V lost 0 bases, J lost 4 bases, and 10 bases lay in between. CDR3 length equals 14 residues. Germline-derived CDR1 and CDR2 are SGDLS and YYNGEE. In nucleotides, the CDR3 is TGTGCCAGCAGCGTAGCTGGCCAGGCCTATGGCTACACCTTC. Translated: CASSVAGQAYGYTF.

The J gene is TRBJ2-7, the V gene TRBV5-1, with D perhaps matching TRBD1 (5 bases). The CDR3 has 15 amino acids. V was pared by 1 base and J by 2 bases, with 13 bases between. The germline V gene encodes CDR1 SGHRS and CDR2 YFSETQ. This CDR3 reads CASSLSQGSAYEQYF. The CDR3 bases are TGCGCCAGCAGCTTGAGTCAGGGATCGGCCTACGAGCAGTACTTC. The full variable domain, rest sourced from reference TRBV5-1 and TRBJ2-7, is KAGVTQTPRYLIKTRGQQVTLSCSPISGHRSVSWYQQTPGQGLQFLFEYFSETQRNKGNFPGRFSGRQFSNSRSEMNVSTLELGDSALYLCASSLSQGSAYEQYFGPGTRLTVT.

The chain recombines TRBV3-1 (or the pseudogene TRBV3-2) with TRBJ2-1; the match to TRBD2 covers 10 bases. This CDR3 spans 16 amino acids. Trimming removed 4 bases from V and 4 bases from J; junction bases left unmatched: 7. Germline lookup yields CDR1 LGHDT and CDR2 YNNKEL (reference sequence). The CDR3 loop is CASSPPSGSGYNEQFF. The CDR3 coding sequence is TGTGCCAGCAGCCCCCCTAGCGGGAGCGGGTACAATGAGCAGTTCTTC.

The rearrangement links TRBV5-8 to TRBJ1-5, with 8 bases matching TRBD1. Germline-derived CDR1 and CDR2 are SGHTS and YDEGEE. The CDR3 extends over 13 amino acids. Trimming removed 4 bases from V and 8 bases from J; junction bases left unmatched: 5. The CDR3 DNA sequence: TGTGCCAGCAGCCGACAGGGGATTGAGCCCCAGCATTTT. It yields the protein CASSRQGIEPQHF.

J is TRBJ2-7 and V is TRBV11-3, with 14 bases that match TRBD2. The germline V gene encodes CDR1 SGHNT and CDR2 YENEEA. The CDR3 totals 16 residues. V gave up 5 bases and J gave up 5 bases; unmatched junction bases: 8. The CDR3 reads CASSQGLAGGRNEQYF. CDR3 DNA sequence: TGTGCCAGCAGCCAAGGACTAGCGGGAGGAAGGAACGAGCAGTACTTC.

The rearrangement links TRBV7-8 to TRBJ2-7; D is undetermined. V was cut by 1 base and J by 0 bases, with 13 bases left in between. Germline V CDR1 and CDR2: SGHVS, FQNEAQ. The CDR3 has 16 amino acids. DNA of the CDR3: TGTGCCAGCAGCTTAGTCGCCAGTTGGAGCTCCTACGAGCAGTACTTC. This codes for CASSLVASWSSYEQYF.

The chain couples TRBV5-1 to TRBJ2-2, with 9 positions matching TRBD1. CDR1 and CDR2 from the germline V gene are SGHRS and YFSETQ. After removal of 4 bases from V and 7 bases from J, the junction contained 8 bases not matched to a gene. CDR3 size: 15 residues. The CDR3 sequence is CASSELQGAGGELFF. The CDR3 DNA follows: TGCGCCAGCAGCGAACTACAGGGGGCCGGCGGGGAGCTGTTTTTT.